This TCR beta chain comes out of a study of breast tumors, draining lymph nodes, adjacent tissues. The study's findings and limits: Data only fit, rather than demonstrated, lymph node origin of most tumor T cells. The data were judged consistent with most tumor T cells coming from lymph node and expanding in tumor. Compared with basal-like, luminal-like tumors shared significantly more repertoire with nontumor tissue. Tumor repertoires ranked between lymph nodes and nontumor tissue in diversity, with V and J gene preferences.

Worth noting for this clonotype: The target antigen is unknown.

Each CDR3 protein gets one entry after TCRdb re-called the multiplex PCR reads with MiXCR. Seen here are approximately 21,000 distinct CDR3 sequences, 41% observed once, and the top ten hold around 22%. Germline V CDR1 and CDR2: SGHRS, YFSETQ. V was cut by 0 bases and J by 4 bases, with 6 bases left in between. This CDR3 has 13 amino acids. The specimen sequenced was breast tumor tissue. The chain couples TRBV5-1 to TRBJ2-3; perhaps TRBD1 as D (5 bases). This clonotype was sampled from a female donor with breast cancer. Some clones in this sample may be carry-over from other donors' samples. The CDR3 DNA follows: TGCGCCAGCAGCTTGGGACAGCCAGATACGCAGTATTTT. Residues: CASSLGQPDTQYF.